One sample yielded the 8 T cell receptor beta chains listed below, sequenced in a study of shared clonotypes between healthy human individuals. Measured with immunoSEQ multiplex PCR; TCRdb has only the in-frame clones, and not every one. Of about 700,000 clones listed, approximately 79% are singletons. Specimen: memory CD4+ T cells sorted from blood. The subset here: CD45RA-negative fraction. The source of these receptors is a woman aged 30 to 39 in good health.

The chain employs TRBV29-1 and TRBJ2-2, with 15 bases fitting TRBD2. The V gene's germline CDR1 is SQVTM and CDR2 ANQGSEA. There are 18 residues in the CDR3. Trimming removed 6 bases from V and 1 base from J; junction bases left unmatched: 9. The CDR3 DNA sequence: TGCAGCGTGCAGAGGACTAGCGGGAGGGCCGGGAACACCGGGGAGCTGTTTTTT. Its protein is CSVQRTSGRAGNTGELFF.

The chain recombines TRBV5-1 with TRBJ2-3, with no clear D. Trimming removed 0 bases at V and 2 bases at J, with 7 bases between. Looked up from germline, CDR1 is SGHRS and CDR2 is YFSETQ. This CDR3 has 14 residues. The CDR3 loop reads CASSLDTVTDTQYF. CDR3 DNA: TGCGCCAGCAGCTTGGACACCGTCACAGATACGCAGTATTTT.

The CDR3 sequence: CASSQTAASYEQYF. For the CDR3, the DNA is TGTGCCAGCAGTCAAACGGCGGCTTCCTACGAGCAGTACTTC. The chain recombines TRBV6-6 with TRBJ2-7, with D unclear. V dropped 5 bases and J dropped 1 base, with 12 bases sitting between them. The CDR3 loop spans 14 amino acids. CDR1 MNHNY and CDR2 SVGAGI come from the germline V gene (reference sequence).

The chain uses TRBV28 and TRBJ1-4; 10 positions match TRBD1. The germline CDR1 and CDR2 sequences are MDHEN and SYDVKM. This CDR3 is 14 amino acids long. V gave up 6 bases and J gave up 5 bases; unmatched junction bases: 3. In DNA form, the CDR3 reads TGTGCCAGCAGGACAGGGGGCGTCAATGAAAAACTGTTTTTT. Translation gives CASRTGGVNEKLFF.

CDR3 nucleotides: TGTGCCAGCAGCCTGGACTTGGGAACGGATACGCAGTATTTT. Protein product: CASSLDLGTDTQYF. The chain is built from TRBV11-2 and TRBJ2-3, with D maybe TRBD2 (5 bases). The CDR3 is made up of 14 amino acids. The germline V and J ends were trimmed by 5 bases and 6 bases, with 15 bases remaining between them. Germline assignment: CDR1 SGHAT and CDR2 FQNNGV.

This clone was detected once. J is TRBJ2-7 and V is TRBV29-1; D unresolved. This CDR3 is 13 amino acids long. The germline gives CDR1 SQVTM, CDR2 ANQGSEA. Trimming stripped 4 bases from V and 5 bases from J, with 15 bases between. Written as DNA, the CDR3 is TGCAGCGTTGTTGGGCAGAAGAAGGACGAGCAGTACTTC. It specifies CSVVGQKKDEQYF.

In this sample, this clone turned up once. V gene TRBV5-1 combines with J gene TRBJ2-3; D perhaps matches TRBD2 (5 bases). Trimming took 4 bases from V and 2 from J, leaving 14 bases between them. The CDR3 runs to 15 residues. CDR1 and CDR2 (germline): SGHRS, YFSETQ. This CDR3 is CASSVIPGNTDTQYF. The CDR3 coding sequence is TGCGCCAGCAGCGTAATACCGGGAAACACAGATACGCAGTATTTT.

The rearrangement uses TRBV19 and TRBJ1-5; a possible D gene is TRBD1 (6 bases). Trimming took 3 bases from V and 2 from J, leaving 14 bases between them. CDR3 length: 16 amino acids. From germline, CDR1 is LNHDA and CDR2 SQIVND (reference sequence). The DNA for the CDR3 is TGTGCCAGTAGTATTGCAGGGGTAGGTCGCAATCAGCCCCAGCATTTT. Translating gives CASSIAGVGRNQPQHF.